A few counts support the clone carrying this T cell receptor beta chain. Its specificity is unknown. The record originates from a study of identical twins. Overall study results and limits: Models predicted less out-of-frame TCR alpha sharing in monozygotic twins than was found.

The CDR3 covers 15 residues. The germline V gene encodes CDR1 LGHNA and CDR2 YSLEER. The trim removed 4 bases at V and 3 bases at J, leaving 4 bases unmatched. TCRdb redid the calling of the 5' RACE reads with MiXCR, one entry per CDR3 protein. The table shows approximately 220,000 distinct CDR3 sequences, with under 10% occurring only once. This sample also belongs to another study, concerning yellow fever vaccine responses in identical twins.

The chain has TRBV4-3 and TRBJ2-7; 12 nucleotides agree with TRBD2. This clonotype was sampled from a woman aged 18-29 years in good health. The material sequenced was memory (CD45RO+) T cells sorted from blood. CDR3 sequence: CASSPLAGGVYEQYF. CDR3 nucleotides: TGCGCCAGCAGCCCTCTAGCGGGAGGGGTCTACGAGCAGTACTTC.